Below, 24 T cell receptor beta chains from the same sample are listed, as sequenced in a study of blood T cells in healthy people across ages. A second PCR of about 7 to 12 cycles used a sample-barcoded 5' primer and a J-beta primer mix. TCRdb re-derived calls from the 5' RACE reads in MiXCR, one entry per CDR3 protein. The sample has 600,000 to 1,000,000 distinct CDR3 sequences; nearly 60% are singletons. The sequenced material came from blood. Receptors were obtained from a man aged 25-40 years in good health.

The J gene is TRBJ1-2, the V gene TRBV20-1; 12 positions match TRBD1. V shed 7 bases, J shed 4 bases, and the junction held 4 bases outside the gene matches. The CDR3 is made up of 13 amino acids. The germline CDR1 and CDR2 sequences are DFQATT and SNEGSKA (reference sequence). CDR3 nucleotides: TGCAGTGTGAGGGGACAGGGGGCCTATGGCTACACCTTC. It translates to CSVRGQGAYGYTF.

The rearrangement links TRBV6-6 to TRBJ2-4, with 8 nucleotides matching TRBD1. The DNA matches TRBJ2-7 better at its end, which makes the J call doubtful. The CDR3 extends over 15 amino acids. The germline V gene has CDR1 MNHNY and CDR2 SVGAGI (reference sequence). CDR3 sequence reads: CASSKRPQGDYEQYF. The CDR3 coding sequence is TGTGCCAGCAGTAAACGTCCACAGGGGGATTACGAGCAGTACTTC.

In its sample, this clonotype was seen a few times. V is TRBV6-2 or TRBV6-3 and J is TRBJ2-3; TRBD2 matches at 12 bases. Per germline, CDR1 MNHEY and CDR2 SVGEGT. The CDR3 sequence is 15 residues long. V lost 2 bases and J lost 6; bases outside the gene matches: 3. CDR3 coding DNA: TGTGCCAGCAGTTACCGACTAGCGGGAGTCGATACGCAGTATTTT. Its protein product is CASSYRLAGVDTQYF.

This clonotype was found a few times. The chain joins TRBV2 to TRBJ2-5; possible D gene TRBD1, 5 bases. The length of the CDR3 is 14 residues. CDR1 and CDR2 from the germline V gene are SNHLY and FYNNEI. Trimming stripped 5 bases from V and 2 bases from J, with 12 bases between. CDR3 sequence: CASSPTDGQETQYF. Written as DNA, the CDR3 is TGTGCCAGCAGTCCGACAGACGGACAAGAGACCCAGTACTTC.

The CDR3 here is CASSPEGLDTQYF. The CDR3 nucleotides read TGCGCCAGCAGCCCCGAGGGGTTGGATACGCAGTATTTT. The chain recombines TRBV5-1 with TRBJ2-3; D possibly uses TRBD1 or TRBD2 (5 bases each). V dropped 4 bases and J dropped 6 bases, with 12 bases sitting between them. The length of the CDR3 is 13 residues. Germline V lookup: CDR1 SGHRS, CDR2 YFSETQ.

DNA for the CDR3: TGTGCCAGCAGCGTTAACGCGTACTCTTACGAGCAGTACTTC. It encodes CASSVNAYSYEQYF. The rearrangement uses TRBV7-8 and TRBJ2-7; D uncertain. Germline V gene lookup returns CDR1 SGHVS and CDR2 FQNEAQ. The CDR3 is made up of 14 amino acids. V gave up 5 bases and J gave up 4 bases, with 15 bases separating them.

This chain connects TRBV9 to TRBJ2-5, with no clear D. The DNA end lines up better with TRBJ2-7; the J call may be wrong. From germline, CDR1 is SGDLS and CDR2 YYNGEE. This CDR3 contains 15 residues. The CDR3 loop reads CASSVVANPKDEQYF. The DNA of the CDR3 is TGTGCCAGCAGCGTAGTGGCGAACCCAAAAGACGAGCAGTACTTC.

This clonotype was counted between two and nine times. The chain joins TRBV4-2 to TRBJ1-1, with a weak D call TRBD1 (6 bases). Per the germline V gene, CDR1 is LGHNA and CDR2 is YNFKEQ. V was trimmed by 1 base and J by 6 bases, leaving 24 bases between them. This CDR3 contains 18 residues. In DNA form, the CDR3 reads TGTGCCAGCAGCCAAGGAACAGGGCGGCGGCTCCCGGACGCTGAAGCTTTCTTT. It encodes CASSQGTGRRLPDAEAFF.

This chain uses TRBV24-1 with TRBJ1-3; D is ambiguous. Looked up from germline, CDR1 is KGHDR and CDR2 is SFDVKD. V lost 9 bases and J 9 bases, leaving 17 bases between the germline ends. CDR3 length: 13 amino acids. The CDR3 bases are TGTGCCACCGCCGTGGGCTTTGTTTGCACCATATATTTT. Encoded protein: CATAVGFVCTIYF.

This chain uses TRBV6-1 with TRBJ2-7; D ambiguous. The V and J ends lost 4 bases and 6 bases respectively, with 10 bases between them. This CDR3 is 12 amino acids long. Germline assignment: CDR1 MNHNS and CDR2 SASEGT. The CDR3 loop reads CASSVENTEQYF. The DNA of the CDR3 is TGTGCCAGCAGTGTGGAAAACACCGAGCAGTACTTC.

The rearrangement uses TRBV29-1 and TRBJ1-2; D remains unclear. The CDR3 runs to 11 residues. Germline CDR1 is SQVTM and CDR2 is ANQGSEA. The germline V and J ends were trimmed by 4 bases and 8 bases, with 11 bases remaining between them. DNA for the CDR3: TGCAGCGTTGCCCATCGTACCGGCTACACCTTC. It translates to CSVAHRTGYTF.

The genes are TRBV20-1 and TRBJ2-1, with TRBD2 matching 9 bases. This CDR3 region has 14 residues. CDR1 and CDR2 from the germline V gene are DFQATT and SNEGSKA (reference sequence). Trimming removed 5 bases from V and 7 bases from J; junction bases left unmatched: 9. This CDR3 reads CSAGVAGVDNEQFF. The CDR3, as DNA: TGCAGTGCTGGTGTAGCGGGGGTAGATAATGAGCAGTTCTTC.

The CDR3 reads CASSQGPTLQETQYF. In nucleotides, the CDR3 is TGTGCCAGCAGCCAAGGCCCCACGCTCCAAGAGACCCAGTACTTC. The chain couples TRBV14 to TRBJ2-5; D gene ambiguous. The V end was cut by 1 base, the J end by 1 base, with 10 bases between. Germline-derived CDR1 and CDR2 are SGHDN and FVKESK. This CDR3 region has 15 residues.

As regards this clonotype: One end of the junction varies from germline; a read error may be responsible. The chain employs TRBV10-3 and TRBJ1-2, with TRBD1 matching over 9 bases. CDR3 length equals 16 residues. Germline V gene data show CDR1 as ENHRY and CDR2 as SYGVKD. The CDR3 coding sequence is TGTGCCATCAGTCCTAACACAGGGGGCGCGGGCTATGGCTGCACCTTC. Translation gives CAISPNTGGAGYGCTF.

The chain couples TRBV20-1 to TRBJ2-4, with a possible D match to TRBD1 (5 bases). The CDR3 is 12 residues long. Germline CDR1 and CDR2: DFQATT and SNEGSKA (reference sequence). The V gene lost 1 base and the J gene lost 8 bases, with 9 bases spanning the gap. CDR3 coding DNA: TGCAGTGCTAGAGTACGGACATACATTCAGTACTTC. It encodes CSARVRTYIQYF.

The sample holds a few counts of this clonotype. The chain employs TRBV12-3 or TRBV12-4 and TRBJ1-2; D gene ambiguous. The V and J ends lost 3 bases and 6 bases respectively, with 11 bases between them. The CDR3 runs 13 residues. CDR3 amino acids: CASSFKVSDGYTF. For the CDR3, the DNA is TGTGCCAGCAGTTTTAAAGTTTCTGATGGCTACACCTTC.

This chain uses TRBV6-1 with TRBJ2-4, with 9 bases matching TRBD1. CDR1 MNHNS and CDR2 SASEGT come from the germline V gene. The V and J ends lost 6 bases and 6 bases, in that order; junction bases with no gene match: 21. CDR3 length: 19 residues. The CDR3 region is CASRTGPGQGLAVRNIQYF. The CDR3 DNA reads as TGTGCCAGCAGGACCGGACCGGGACAGGGTTTAGCTGTTAGAAACATTCAGTACTTC.

This clonotype occurred once. An end of the junction differs from the germline gene, which may be a read error. The chain joins TRBV15 to TRBJ2-1, with D unclear. The CDR3 contains 14 residues. CDR1 and CDR2 (germline): LNHNV, YYDKDF (reference sequence). The DNA for the CDR3 is TGTGCCACCAGCGACTTGACCTCCTACAATAAGCAGTTCTTC. This gives the protein CATSDLTSYNKQFF.

This clonotype has at least ten counts. The J gene is TRBJ2-6, the V gene TRBV5-1; 8 nucleotides agree with TRBD2. V lost 0 bases, J lost 4 bases, and 0 bases stayed unmatched. Looked up from germline, CDR1 is SGHRS and CDR2 is YFSETQ. CDR3 length equals 15 residues. CDR3 sequence: CASSLGLAGANVLTF. The CDR3 DNA reads TGCGCCAGCAGCTTGGGACTAGCGGGGGCCAACGTCCTGACTTTC.

The CDR3 is CASSVAPAVGGYTF. In DNA, the CDR3 is TGTGCCAGCAGCGTAGCCCCGGCCGTCGGGGGCTACACCTTC. V and J are TRBV9 and TRBJ1-2; D is ambiguous. The CDR3 extends over 14 amino acids. Germline CDR1 is SGDLS and CDR2 is YYNGEE. V lost 0 bases and J 8 bases, leaving 14 bases between the germline ends.

The chain links TRBV7-9 to TRBJ2-1; the D gene is possibly TRBD1 (6 bases). This CDR3 spans 15 amino acids. Trimming removed 3 bases at V and 0 bases at J, with 9 bases between. CDR1 is SEHNR, CDR2 FQNEAQ, per germline (reference sequence). DNA of the CDR3: TGTGCCAGCAGCTTGGTGACAGGCTCCTACAATGAGCAGTTCTTC. Translated, it gives CASSLVTGSYNEQFF.

The J gene is TRBJ1-2, the V gene TRBV9; D not certain. In germline, CDR1 is SGDLS, CDR2 YYNGEE. The V end lost 5 bases, the J end lost 8 bases, and 7 bases lay between the germline ends. This CDR3 has 10 residues. The CDR3 coding sequence is TGTGCCAGCAGGGGCCGGGGCTACACCTTC. Encoded protein: CASRGRGYTF.

The chain joins TRBV6-5 to TRBJ2-7, with TRBD2 as a possible D gene (6 bases). The CDR3 is 13 residues long. Germline CDR1 and CDR2: MNHEY and SVGAGI. V was trimmed by 6 bases and J by 0 bases, leaving 9 bases between them. The CDR3: CASRMGGSYEQYF. The DNA for the CDR3 is TGTGCCAGCAGGATGGGGGGCTCCTACGAGCAGTACTTC.

Points on this clonotype: This may stem from a read error, because a much larger clone lies one nucleotide away. The J gene is TRBJ2-5, the V gene TRBV18; the D gene is possibly TRBD1 (6 bases). This CDR3 is 13 amino acids long. The germline V gene encodes CDR1 KGHSH and CDR2 LQKENI. CDR3 sequence: CASAPGDLETQYF. The CDR3 DNA reads TGTGCCAGCGCACCAGGGGATCTAGAGACCCAGTACTTC. Together with reference TRBV18 and TRBJ2-5, the CDR3 gives the full variable domain: NAGVMQNPRHLVRRRGQEARLRCSPMKGHSHVYWYRQLPEEGLKFMVYLQKENIIDESGMPKERFSAEFPKEGPSILRIQQVVRGDSAAYFCASAPGDLETQYFGPGTRLLVL.